The clone carrying this TCR beta chain was recorded only once. The record originates from a study of blood T cell repertoires in COVID-19. On the study more broadly: Samples representing acute and convalescent COVID-19 were sourced from the United States, Italy and Spain. PBMCs, B-cell-depleted T cells, or T cells provided the cDNA or gDNA that made up the material.

This CDR3 region has 13 residues. CDR1 and CDR2 from the germline V gene are LNHDA and SQIVND (reference sequence). Germline trimming cut 4 bases from V and 16 bases from J; bases unmatched to any gene: 9. Original methodology: Amplification from reference gene primers served as the basis for estimated nucleated cell counts. Produced via immunoSEQ multiplex PCR; TCRdb's table is partial and in-frame only. The V and J calls and clone size are taken from that table; D and trimming were inferred from the DNA. The sample shows roughly 32,000 clones, roughly 93% of them seen only once. V is TRBV19 and J is TRBJ1-6; 8 nucleotides agree with TRBD1. Sequences were obtained from peripheral blood. The receptor's source is a male donor with active COVID-19. This CDR3 reads CASSRVIGTGLHF. The CDR3 DNA reads as TGTGCCAGTAGTAGGGTTATAGGGACAGGACTCCACTTT.